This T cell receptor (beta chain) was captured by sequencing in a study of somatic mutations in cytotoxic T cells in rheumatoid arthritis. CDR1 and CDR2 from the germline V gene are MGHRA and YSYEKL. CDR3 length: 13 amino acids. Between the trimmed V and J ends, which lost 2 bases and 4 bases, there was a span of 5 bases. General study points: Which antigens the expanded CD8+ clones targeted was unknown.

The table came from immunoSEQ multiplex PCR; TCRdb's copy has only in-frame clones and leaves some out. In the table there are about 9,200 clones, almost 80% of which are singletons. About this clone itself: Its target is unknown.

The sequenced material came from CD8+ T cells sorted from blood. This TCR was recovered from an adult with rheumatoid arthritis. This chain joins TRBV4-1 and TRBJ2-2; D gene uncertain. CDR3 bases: TGCGCCAGCAGCCAAAGACCCACCGGGGAGCTGTTTTTT. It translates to CASSQRPTGELFF.